Here is one T cell receptor beta chain with its context. Its cognate antigen is unknown. Libraries were prepared by immunoSEQ multiplex PCR; TCRdb keeps only in-frame clonotypes and omits some of them. The sample lists some 200,000 clones; approximately 90% were seen once. The data derive from a study of T cell responses to AZD1222 COVID-19 vaccine. General observations from the study: Per reports, nearly half of all spike-specific TCRs target regions that are unmutated in variants.

Germline assignment: CDR1 SGHNT and CDR2 YENEEA. This CDR3 spans 20 amino acids. The V and J ends lost 6 bases and 2 bases, in that order; junction bases with no gene match: 18. This sequence was found in an adult who received the AZD1222 COVID-19 vaccine. The chain joins TRBV11-3 to TRBJ2-5; TRBD2 matches 13 bases. Source: peripheral blood, taken 28 days after the second AZD1222 dose. CDR3 protein: CASSRAGPGLAGSLQETQYF. DNA of the CDR3: TGTGCCAGCAGTCGGGCGGGGCCGGGACTAGCGGGAAGTCTACAAGAGACCCAGTACTTC.